The subject of this entry is one T cell receptor (beta chain). Antigen unknown. One end of the junction does not line up with germline, which may come from a read error. These data belong to a study of T cell responses to AZD1222 COVID-19 vaccine. General study findings and limits: Nearly half of the spike-specific TCRs reportedly recognize variant regions that carry no mutations. Spike-specific TCR repertoires showed rising breadth and depth after two AZD1222 doses. After the peak T cell response, and only then, were repertoires sampled. Most donors were white British and more were female, and clonal diversity was possibly underestimated.

Assay used: immunoSEQ multiplex PCR; TCRdb lists only in-frame clones, some missing. The sample includes 140,000 to 150,000 clones, about nine tenths seen only once; the top ten take roughly 16%. The CDR3 runs to 14 residues. CDR1 SQVTM and CDR2 ANQGSEA come from the germline V gene. Specimen: peripheral blood, collected on day 0 of AZD1222 vaccination. This TCR was recovered from an adult in good health. V is TRBV29-1 and J is TRBJ2-2, with 8 nucleotides matching TRBD1. The CDR3 bases are TGCAGCGTTGAACGGACAGGGTTAGCCGGAGAGCTGTTTTTT. Translation gives CSVERTGLAGELFF.